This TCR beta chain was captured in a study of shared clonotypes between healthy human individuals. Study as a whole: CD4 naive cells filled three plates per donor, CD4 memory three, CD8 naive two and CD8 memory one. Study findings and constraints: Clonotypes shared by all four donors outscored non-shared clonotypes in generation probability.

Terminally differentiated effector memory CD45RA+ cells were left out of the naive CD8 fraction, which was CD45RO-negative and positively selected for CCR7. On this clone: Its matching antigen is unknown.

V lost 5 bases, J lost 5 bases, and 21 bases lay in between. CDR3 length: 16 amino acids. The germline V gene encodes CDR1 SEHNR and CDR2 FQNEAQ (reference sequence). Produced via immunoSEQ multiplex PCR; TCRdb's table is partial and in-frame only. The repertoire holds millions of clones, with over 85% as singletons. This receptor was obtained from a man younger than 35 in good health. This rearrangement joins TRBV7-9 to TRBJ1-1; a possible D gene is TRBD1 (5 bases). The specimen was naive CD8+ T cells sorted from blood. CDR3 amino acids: CASSDDPREKGTEAFF. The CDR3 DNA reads TGTGCCAGCAGCGACGACCCCCGGGAGAAGGGGACTGAAGCTTTCTTT.